This T cell receptor (beta chain) comes out of a study of blood T cell repertoires in COVID-19 (dated by TCRdb to 2020 to 2022). General notes on the study: Collaborator samples came from the United States, Italy and Spain and covered acute and convalescent phases of COVID-19. The material from the prospective study consisted of cDNA or gDNA derived from T cells, B-cell-depleted T cells, or PBMCs. The dataset comprised deeply sampled blood TCRbeta repertoires from subjects exposed to, actively infected with, or recovered from COVID-19. A freely available public database, intended as a resource for researchers studying the immune response to SARS-CoV-2, is where the repertoires were released. Samples came from the ongoing ImmuneRACE study (first 160 participants) plus 1,254 subjects from 6 global collaborators. Sample metadata almost always included a de-identified subject ID, COVID-19 status, age in years and sex. Where available, HLA class I and class II types were taken from metadata supplied by the sample provider and were not determined by assay-based typing. What the study reported, not specific to this receptor: The amount of clinical and demographic metadata varied by source and participant and was provided uncurated.

V lost 3 bases and J lost 5 bases; the stretch between them is 19 bases long. The germline V gene specifies MGHRA as CDR1 and YSYEKL as CDR2. Including cysteine and phenylalanine, the CDR3 has 16 amino acids. Of all the DNA, just the CDR3 is kept, 48 bases in frame from base 1. In Seattle, one collaborating source enrolled patients while the infection was active and tracked those patients longitudinally over the course of disease. Each collaborating institution followed its own protocols to collect whole blood in K2EDTA tubes. Collaborator samples were shipped for TCRbeta analysis as frozen whole blood, isolated PBMCs, or DNA extracted from either sample type. About this clone: What this receptor recognizes is not known. No much larger clonotype is one base removed from it; base qualities were not supplied.

TCRbeta CDR3 regions were amplified from genomic DNA using the immunoSEQ Assay, a bias-controlled multiplex PCR. On the authors' methods: Nucleated cell counts per sample were estimated from amplification of reference gene primers within the assay. To quantify the absolute abundance of each unique TCRbeta CDR3 rearrangement, sequence reads were collapsed and filtered. For each sample, productive Simpson clonality was calculated by taking the square root of Simpson's diversity index across productive rearrangements. What TCRdb holds here is the immuneACCESS table cut down to in-frame rearrangements. Part of the clones is not present; checked against another copy, under half of the missing clones reflect an unresolved V gene, and the others are unexplained. The D gene and trimming were derived from the DNA, and the V and J assignments and clone size from that table. The sample profile shows 110,000 or so clones; 85% of them were found once. The biggest ten clones account for around 5.5% of the sample.

The TCR originated in a woman aged 55-70 years with COVID-19, enrolled during active disease. Recombination connected TRBV4-1 to TRBJ1-2; a tentative D call is TRBD1 (6 bases match). Sequenced material: peripheral blood. CDR3 loop: CASSQEREGVGYGYTF. DNA sequence: TGCGCCAGCAGCCAGGAAAGGGAGGGGGTTGGGTATGGCTACACCTTC.